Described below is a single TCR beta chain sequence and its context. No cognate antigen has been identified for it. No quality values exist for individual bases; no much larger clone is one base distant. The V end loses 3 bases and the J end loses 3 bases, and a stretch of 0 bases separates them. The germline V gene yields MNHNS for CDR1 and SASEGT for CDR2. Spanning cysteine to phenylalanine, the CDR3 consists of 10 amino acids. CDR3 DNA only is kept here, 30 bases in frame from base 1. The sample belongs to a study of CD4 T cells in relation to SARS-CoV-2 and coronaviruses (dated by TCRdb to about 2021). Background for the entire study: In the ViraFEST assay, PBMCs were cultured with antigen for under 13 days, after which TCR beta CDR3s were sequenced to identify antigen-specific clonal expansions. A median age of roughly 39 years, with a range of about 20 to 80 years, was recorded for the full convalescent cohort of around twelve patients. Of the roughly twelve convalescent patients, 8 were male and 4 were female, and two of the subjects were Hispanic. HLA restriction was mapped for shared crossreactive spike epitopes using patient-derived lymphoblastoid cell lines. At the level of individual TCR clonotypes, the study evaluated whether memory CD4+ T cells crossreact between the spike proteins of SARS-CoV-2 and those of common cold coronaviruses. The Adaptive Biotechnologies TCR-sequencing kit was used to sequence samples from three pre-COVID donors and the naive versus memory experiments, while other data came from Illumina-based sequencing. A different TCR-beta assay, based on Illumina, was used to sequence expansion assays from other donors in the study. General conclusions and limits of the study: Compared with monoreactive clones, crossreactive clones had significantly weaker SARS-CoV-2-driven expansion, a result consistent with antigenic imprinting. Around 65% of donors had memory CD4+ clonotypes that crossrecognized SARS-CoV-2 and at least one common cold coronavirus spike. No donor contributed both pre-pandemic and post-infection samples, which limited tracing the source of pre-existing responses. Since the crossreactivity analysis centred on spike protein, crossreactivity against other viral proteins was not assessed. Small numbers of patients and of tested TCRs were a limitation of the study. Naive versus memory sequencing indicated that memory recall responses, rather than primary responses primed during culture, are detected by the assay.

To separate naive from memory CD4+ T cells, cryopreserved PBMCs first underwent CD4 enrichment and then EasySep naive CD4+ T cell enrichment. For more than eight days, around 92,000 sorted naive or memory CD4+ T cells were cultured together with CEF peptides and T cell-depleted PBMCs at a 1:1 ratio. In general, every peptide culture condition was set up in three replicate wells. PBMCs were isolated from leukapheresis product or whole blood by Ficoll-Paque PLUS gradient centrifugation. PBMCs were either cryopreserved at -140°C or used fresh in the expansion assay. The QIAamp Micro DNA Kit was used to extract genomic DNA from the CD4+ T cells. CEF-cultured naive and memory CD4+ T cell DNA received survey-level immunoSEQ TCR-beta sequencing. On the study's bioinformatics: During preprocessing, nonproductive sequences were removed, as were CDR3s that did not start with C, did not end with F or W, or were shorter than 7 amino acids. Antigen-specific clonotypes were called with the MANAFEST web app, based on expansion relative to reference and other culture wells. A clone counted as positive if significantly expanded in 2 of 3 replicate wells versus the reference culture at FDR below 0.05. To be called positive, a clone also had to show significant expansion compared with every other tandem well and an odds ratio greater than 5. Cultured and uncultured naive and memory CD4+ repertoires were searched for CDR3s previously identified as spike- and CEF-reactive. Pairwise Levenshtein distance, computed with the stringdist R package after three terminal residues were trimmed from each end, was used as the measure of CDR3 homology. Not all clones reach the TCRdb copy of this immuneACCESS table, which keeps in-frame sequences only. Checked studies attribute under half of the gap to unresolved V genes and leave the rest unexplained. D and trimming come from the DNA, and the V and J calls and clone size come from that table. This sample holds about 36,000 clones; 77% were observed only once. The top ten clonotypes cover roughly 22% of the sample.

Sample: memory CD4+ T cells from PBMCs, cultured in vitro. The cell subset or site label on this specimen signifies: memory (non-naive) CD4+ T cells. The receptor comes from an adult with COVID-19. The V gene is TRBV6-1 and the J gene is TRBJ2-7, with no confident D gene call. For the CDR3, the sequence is CASSDYEQYF. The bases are TGTGCCAGCAGTGACTACGAGCAGTACTTC.